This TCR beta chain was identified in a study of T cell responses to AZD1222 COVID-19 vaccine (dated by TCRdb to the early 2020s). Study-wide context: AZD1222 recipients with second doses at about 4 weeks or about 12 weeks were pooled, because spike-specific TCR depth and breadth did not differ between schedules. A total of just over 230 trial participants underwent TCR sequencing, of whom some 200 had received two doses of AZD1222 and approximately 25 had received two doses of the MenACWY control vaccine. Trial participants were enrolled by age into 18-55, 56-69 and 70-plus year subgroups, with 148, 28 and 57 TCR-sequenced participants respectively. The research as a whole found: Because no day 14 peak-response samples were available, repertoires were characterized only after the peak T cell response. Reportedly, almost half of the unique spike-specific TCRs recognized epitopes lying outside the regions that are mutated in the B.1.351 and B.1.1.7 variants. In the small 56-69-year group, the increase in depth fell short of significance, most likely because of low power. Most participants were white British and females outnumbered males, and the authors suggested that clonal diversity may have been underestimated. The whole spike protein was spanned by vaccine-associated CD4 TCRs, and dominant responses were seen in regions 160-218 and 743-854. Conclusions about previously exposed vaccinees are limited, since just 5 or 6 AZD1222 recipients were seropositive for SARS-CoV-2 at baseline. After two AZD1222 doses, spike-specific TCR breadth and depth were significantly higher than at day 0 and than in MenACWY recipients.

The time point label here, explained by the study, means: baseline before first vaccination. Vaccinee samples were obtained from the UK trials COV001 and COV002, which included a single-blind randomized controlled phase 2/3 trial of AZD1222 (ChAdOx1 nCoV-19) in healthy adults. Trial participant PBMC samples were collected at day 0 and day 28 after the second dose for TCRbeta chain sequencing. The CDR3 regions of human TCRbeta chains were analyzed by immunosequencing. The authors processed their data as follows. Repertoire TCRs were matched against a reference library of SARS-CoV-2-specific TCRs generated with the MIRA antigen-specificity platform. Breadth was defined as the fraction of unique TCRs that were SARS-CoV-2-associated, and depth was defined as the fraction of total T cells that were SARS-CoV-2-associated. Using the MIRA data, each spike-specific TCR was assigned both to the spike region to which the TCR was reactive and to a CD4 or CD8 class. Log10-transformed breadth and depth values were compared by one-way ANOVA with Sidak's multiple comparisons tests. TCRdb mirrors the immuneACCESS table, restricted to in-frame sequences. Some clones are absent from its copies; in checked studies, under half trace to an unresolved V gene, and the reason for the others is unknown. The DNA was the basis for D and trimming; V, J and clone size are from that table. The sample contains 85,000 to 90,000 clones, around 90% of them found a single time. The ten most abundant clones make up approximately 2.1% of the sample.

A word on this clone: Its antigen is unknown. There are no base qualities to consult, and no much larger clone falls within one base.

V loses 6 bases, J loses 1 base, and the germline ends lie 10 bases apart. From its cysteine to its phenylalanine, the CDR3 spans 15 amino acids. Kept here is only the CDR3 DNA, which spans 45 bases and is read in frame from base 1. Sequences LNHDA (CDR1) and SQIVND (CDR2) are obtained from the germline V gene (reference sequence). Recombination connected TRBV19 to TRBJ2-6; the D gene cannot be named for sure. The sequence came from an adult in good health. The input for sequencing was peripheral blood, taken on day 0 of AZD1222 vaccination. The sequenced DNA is TGTGCCAGTAGAACCTCCCATTCTGGGGCCAACGTCCTGACTTTC. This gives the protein CASRTSHSGANVLTF. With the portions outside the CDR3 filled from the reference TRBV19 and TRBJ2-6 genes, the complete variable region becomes DGGITQSPKYLFRKEGQNVTLSCEQNLNHDAMYWYRQDPGQGLRLIYYSQIVNDFQKGDIAEGYSVSREKKESFPLTVTSAQKNPTAFYLCASRTSHSGANVLTFGAGSRLTVL.